These 14 T cell receptor beta chains originate from one sample sequenced in a study of control samples from healthy donors and cancer patients. Clones were sequenced by immunoSEQ multiplex PCR, and TCRdb holds only the in-frame ones, with some missing. The profile shows some 210,000 clones, about 90% of them singletons. The sample was blood. The receptors were gathered from a man aged 25-45 years in good health.

The chain has TRBV24-1 and TRBJ1-1; 7 nucleotides agree with TRBD1. Germline V gene lookup returns CDR1 KGHDR and CDR2 SFDVKD. The CDR3 sequence is 13 residues long. V lost 4 bases to trimming and J lost 5 bases; unmatched junction nucleotides: 3. CDR3 residues: CATSDPGGTEAFF. Here the CDR3 DNA reads TGTGCCACCAGTGACCCAGGGGGGACTGAAGCTTTCTTT.

The chain couples TRBV30 to TRBJ1-2; D gene uncertain. V was shortened by 1 base and J by 8 bases, with 17 bases between the two germline ends. Germline values: CDR1 GTSNPN, CDR2 SVGIG (reference sequence). This CDR3 comprises 14 residues. The CDR3 reads CAWSARRIHEGYTF. CDR3 nucleotide sequence: TGTGCCTGGAGTGCTAGGAGGATCCATGAGGGCTACACCTTC.

This chain connects TRBV9 to TRBJ2-3; no clear D gene. The germline CDR1 and CDR2 sequences are SGDLS and YYNGEE. The CDR3 runs to 13 residues. V was trimmed by 5 bases and J by 7 bases, leaving 14 bases between them. The DNA of the CDR3 is TGTGCCAGCAGTGACCCTAATCACAATACGCAGTATTTT. Amino acid sequence: CASSDPNHNTQYF.

This rearrangement joins TRBV15 to TRBJ1-4, with a tentative D call TRBD1 (6 bases). CDR1 is LNHNV, CDR2 YYDKDF, per germline (reference sequence). Trimming removed 0 bases at V and 5 bases at J, with 13 bases between. CDR3 length equals 16 residues. The CDR3 sequence: CATSRDRGGRNEKLFF. The CDR3 DNA follows: TGTGCCACCAGCAGAGATCGGGGGGGCCGGAATGAAAAACTGTTTTTT.

The chain recombines TRBV12-5 with TRBJ1-1, with D perhaps matching TRBD1 (5 bases). Trimming left V 5 bases short and J 14 bases short, with 15 bases between. Per the germline V gene, CDR1 is LGHNT and CDR2 is FRNRAP. This CDR3 comprises 11 residues. The DNA of the CDR3 is TGTGCTAGTGGTGGACATGCTGGGGTATTCTTT. Protein sequence: CASGGHAGVFF.

The chain uses TRBV7-3 and TRBJ1-6, with D perhaps matching TRBD1 (6 bases). CDR3 length: 16 residues. V lost 1 base and J 8 bases, leaving 15 bases between the germline ends. The germline CDR1 and CDR2 sequences are SGHTA and FQGTGA. In DNA, the CDR3 is TGTGCCAGCAGCTTAAGGCCGCAGGGGAGCGATTCACCCCTCCACTTT. This codes for CASSLRPQGSDSPLHF.

This rearrangement joins TRBV11-2 to TRBJ1-6; 7 positions agree with TRBD1. The V gene end was trimmed by 5 bases and the J gene end by 7 bases; junction bases not matched to a gene: 5. Germline lookup yields CDR1 SGHAT and CDR2 FQNNGV. This CDR3 spans 14 amino acids. The CDR3 here is CASSTRQGNSPLHF. CDR3 DNA sequence: TGTGCCAGCAGCACCCGACAGGGCAATTCACCCCTCCACTTT. Using reference TRBV11-2 and TRBJ1-6 for the parts outside the CDR3, the full variable domain is EAGVAQSPRYKIIEKRQSVAFWCNPISGHATLYWYQQILGQGPKLLIQFQNNGVVDDSQLPKDRFSAERLKGVDSTLKIQPAKLEDSAVYLCASSTRQGNSPLHFGNGTRLTVT.

The chain couples TRBV5-1 to TRBJ1-6, with 9 positions matching TRBD1. Germline values: CDR1 SGHRS, CDR2 YFSETQ. With 0 bases clipped from V and 6 bases from J, the junction kept 7 bases outside the gene matches. The CDR3 sequence is 17 residues long. As DNA, the CDR3 is TGCGCCAGCAGCTTGGCCCAGGACAGGGGCTTTAATTCACCCCTCCACTTT. The encoded protein is CASSLAQDRGFNSPLHF.

V usage is TRBV4-1 and J usage is TRBJ1-6; D unresolved. This CDR3 is built from 14 residues. Germline loops: CDR1 MGHRA, CDR2 YSYEKL. The germline V and J ends were trimmed by 1 base and 7 bases, with 8 bases remaining between them. The CDR3: CASSQVPGNSPLHF. As DNA, the CDR3 is TGCGCCAGCAGCCAAGTGCCAGGCAATTCACCCCTCCACTTT.

The chain joins TRBV5-1 to TRBJ1-1; 8 positions match TRBD1. J lost 1 base, V lost 4 bases, and 3 bases had no gene match. The CDR3 length is 14 residues. Looked up from germline, CDR1 is SGHRS and CDR2 is YFSETQ. DNA for the CDR3: TGCGCCAGCAGCCCGGGGACAGGGAACACTGAAGCTTTCTTT. Amino acid sequence: CASSPGTGNTEAFF.

The gene calls are TRBV5-4 and TRBJ1-3, with D possibly matching TRBD1 (5 bases). CDR1 and CDR2 (germline): SGHNT, YYREEE (reference sequence). The CDR3 has 14 amino acids. The V and J ends lost 2 bases and 2 bases respectively, with 8 bases between them. The CDR3 loop reads CASSFGGTGNTIYF. The CDR3 coding sequence is TGTGCCAGCAGCTTTGGGGGGACTGGAAACACCATATATTTT.

The chain links TRBV24-1 to TRBJ1-5, with 7 nucleotides matching TRBD1. V dropped 5 bases and J dropped 2; count of bases not matched to a gene: 2. CDR1 and CDR2 from the germline V gene are KGHDR and SFDVKD. The CDR3 is made up of 14 amino acids. DNA for the CDR3: TGTGCCACCAGTGGGACAGGTCGCAATCAGCCCCAGCATTTT. This codes for CATSGTGRNQPQHF.

This chain joins TRBV11-2 and TRBJ1-2; 10 nucleotides match TRBD1. The germline CDR1 and CDR2 sequences are SGHAT and FQNNGV. V lost 5 bases, J lost 6 bases, and 12 bases stayed unmatched. The CDR3 has 16 amino acids. The CDR3 loop is CASSPGTGARSDGYTF. Here the CDR3 DNA reads TGTGCCAGCAGCCCGGGGACAGGGGCAAGATCGGATGGCTACACCTTC.

The rearrangement joins TRBV6-5 to TRBJ2-1, with D maybe TRBD1 (6 bases). Per germline, CDR1 MNHEY and CDR2 SVGAGI. The CDR3 loop spans 14 amino acids. Trimming took 7 bases from V and 3 from J, leaving 13 bases between them. For the CDR3, the DNA is TGTGCCAGCAAGGAGGTAGGGGGCTACAATGAGCAGTTCTTC. It is translated as CASKEVGGYNEQFF.